Presented here are 4 T cell receptor beta chains from one specimen sequenced in a study of T-cell reconstitution after alpha-beta-depleted transplantation in children. This sample's TCRbeta library carried unique molecular identifier barcodes. TCRdb used MiXCR to reprocess the PCR reads, holding one entry per CDR3 protein. The sample holds 84,000 or so distinct CDR3 sequences, 15% to 17% seen once. This specimen was PBMCs, mostly from graft donor cells, taken 180 days after TCRalphabeta/CD19-depleted stem cell transplant. All receptors come from a male patient aged 2-15 years who had a stem cell transplant for acute lymphoblastic leukemia, so the T cells may come from the graft donor.

The sample holds many counts of this clonotype. The chain carries TRBV20-1 and TRBJ2-1, with 8 bases that match TRBD2. The ends lost 6 bases at V and 3 bases at J; junction bases unmatched: 7. The germline V gene has CDR1 DFQATT and CDR2 SNEGSKA (reference sequence). This CDR3 is 14 amino acids long. The CDR3: CSAPVAGLYNEQFF. The CDR3 bases are TGCAGTGCCCCCGTAGCGGGGCTCTACAATGAGCAGTTCTTC.

CDR3 protein: CASSLRGALTDTQYF. DNA for the CDR3: TGTGCCAGCAGCCTCAGGGGGGCACTCACAGATACGCAGTATTTT. The rearrangement joins TRBV28 to TRBJ2-3; D might be TRBD1 (7 bases). The germline V gene encodes CDR1 MDHEN and CDR2 SYDVKM. The V gene lost 6 bases and the J gene lost 2 bases, with 15 bases spanning the gap. The CDR3 covers 15 residues.

The rearrangement joins TRBV5-1 to TRBJ2-5; the D gene is possibly TRBD1 (6 bases). The germline CDR1 and CDR2 sequences are SGHRS and YFSETQ. The CDR3 length is 15 residues. Trimming removed 0 bases from V and 0 bases from J, with 9 bases in between. The CDR3 reads CASSLGGRYQETQYF. CDR3 bases: TGCGCCAGCAGCTTGGGGGGGCGTTACCAAGAGACCCAGTACTTC.

The rearrangement links TRBV28 to TRBJ2-2; D is undetermined. The V end was cut by 5 bases, the J end by 6 bases, with 7 bases between. CDR3 size: 12 residues. Germline V gives CDR1 MDHEN, CDR2 SYDVKM. CDR3 region: CASSPRSGELFF. As DNA, the CDR3 is TGTGCCAGCAGTCCCCGCTCCGGGGAGCTGTTTTTT.